These 14 T cell receptor beta chains were sequenced from one sample in a study of blood T cell repertoires in COVID-19. Clones were sequenced by immunoSEQ multiplex PCR, and TCRdb holds only the in-frame ones, with some missing. The sample lists about 59,000 clones; 80% to 95% were seen once. Sequenced: peripheral blood. These receptors were taken from a man aged 80 or over with acute or convalescent COVID-19.

The V call is TRBV20-1, the J call TRBJ2-7, with D perhaps matching TRBD1 (5 bases). The V gene lost 4 bases and the J gene lost 6 bases, with 7 bases spanning the gap. CDR1 DFQATT and CDR2 SNEGSKA come from the germline V gene (reference sequence). The CDR3 runs 10 residues. The CDR3 DNA sequence: TGCAGTGCTACAGGGTCCGAGCAGTACTTC. Its translation: CSATGSEQYF.

V gene TRBV15 combines with J gene TRBJ2-7; TRBD1 matches 9 bases. Germline CDR1 reads LNHNV; CDR2 reads YYDKDF (reference sequence). This CDR3 is 15 amino acids long. V was clipped by 0 bases and J by 4 bases; unmatched bases: 4. The CDR3 protein is CATSRDGTGPYEQYF. The DNA of the CDR3 is TGTGCCACCAGCAGAGATGGGACAGGGCCATACGAGCAGTACTTC.

This clone is a singleton in its sample. Other DNA sequences in this sample translate to the same CDR3. The CDR3 is CAWSVDRGNQPQHF. CDR3 nucleotide sequence: TGTGCCTGGAGTGTAGACAGGGGCAATCAGCCCCAGCATTTT. The genes are TRBV30 and TRBJ1-5, with 7 bases that match TRBD1. Germline assignment: CDR1 GTSNPN and CDR2 SVGIG (reference sequence). There are 14 residues in the CDR3. Germline trimming cut 0 bases from V and 2 bases from J; bases unmatched to any gene: 1. Supplemented by reference TRBV30 and TRBJ1-5, the full variable domain reads SQTIHQWPATLVQPVGSPLSLECTVEGTSNPNLYWYRQAAGRGLQLLFYSVGIGQISSEVPQNLSASRPQDRQFILSSKKLLLSDSGFYLCAWSVDRGNQPQHFGDGTRLSIL.

The V gene is TRBV30, the J gene TRBJ1-4; D might be TRBD1 (5 bases). Trimming shortened V by 1 base and J by 10 bases, and 13 bases separated the two germline ends. The CDR3 sequence is 13 residues long. The germline gives CDR1 GTSNPN, CDR2 SVGIG (reference sequence). CDR3 in DNA: TGTGCCTGGAGTGGCGGGACCCCTCCAAAACTGTTTTTT. Encoded protein: CAWSGGTPPKLFF.

The rearrangement links TRBV4-2 to TRBJ2-3, with 9 bases fitting TRBD1. V was clipped by 4 bases and J by 3 bases; unmatched bases: 5. The CDR3 sequence is 15 residues long. CDR1 LGHNA and CDR2 YNFKEQ come from the germline V gene. The CDR3 DNA reads TGTGCCAGCAGCCGACCGGGACAGGGAACAGATACGCAGTATTTT. It codes for CASSRPGQGTDTQYF.

The chain recombines TRBV9 with TRBJ2-6; 13 positions agree with TRBD2. V was clipped by 5 bases and J by 0 bases; unmatched bases: 5. Germline V gene data show CDR1 as SGDLS and CDR2 as YYNGEE. The length of the CDR3 is 18 residues. CDR3 sequence: CASSLRTSGGSGANVLTF. Written as DNA, the CDR3 is TGTGCCAGCAGTCTTAGGACTAGCGGGGGCTCTGGGGCCAACGTCCTGACTTTC.

The chain uses TRBV6-5 and TRBJ1-3, with D maybe TRBD1 (6 bases). This CDR3 comprises 16 residues. Germline CDR1 reads MNHEY; CDR2 reads SVGAGI. The V end was cut by 0 bases, the J end by 4 bases, with 13 bases between. The CDR3 DNA is TGTGCCAGCAGTTACTCGGGCAGGGGCTCAGGAAACACCATATATTTT. It yields the protein CASSYSGRGSGNTIYF.

The sample holds one count of this clone. This sequence joins TRBV2 and TRBJ1-6; possibly TRBD1 for D (5 bases). Germline V gene sequence: CDR1 SNHLY, CDR2 FYNNEI. V shed 6 bases and J shed 7 bases, with 13 bases lying between them. This CDR3 is built from 14 residues. As DNA, the CDR3 is TGTGCCAGCAGGCGGGACCTAGGGAATTCACCCCTCCACTTT. It is translated as CASRRDLGNSPLHF.

The chain combines TRBV5-4 with TRBJ2-3; TRBD2 matches 9 bases. Germline CDR1 SGHNT, CDR2 YYREEE (reference sequence). This CDR3 contains 15 residues. V was clipped by 0 bases and J by 7 bases; unmatched bases: 6. The CDR3 bases are TGTGCCAGCAGCTTGGTGGGCGGGGGGGCGAATACGCAGTATTTT. Its protein is CASSLVGGGANTQYF.

The CDR3 DNA sequence: TGTGCCAGTAGTATAGCGAGCGGGGGACGATCTGGAAACACCATATATTTT. Residues: CASSIASGGRSGNTIYF. The chain has TRBV19 and TRBJ1-3, with D possibly being TRBD1 (5 bases). Germline CDR1 LNHDA, CDR2 SQIVND (reference sequence). Trimming left V 1 base short and J 1 base short, with 14 bases between. The CDR3 has 17 amino acids.

V gene TRBV2 combines with J gene TRBJ2-2; D unclear. Germline V gene sequence: CDR1 SNHLY, CDR2 FYNNEI. This CDR3 comprises 13 residues. V shed 4 bases and J shed 1 base, with 4 bases lying between them. The CDR3 loop reads CASSAQNTGELFF. CDR3 DNA sequence: TGTGCCAGCAGTGCCCAGAACACCGGGGAGCTGTTTTTT.

This chain joins TRBV18 and TRBJ2-7, with 7 bases aligning to TRBD1. The germline V gene has CDR1 KGHSH and CDR2 LQKENI. This CDR3 spans 13 amino acids. The ends lost 5 bases at V and 5 bases at J; junction bases unmatched: 6. Here the CDR3 reads CASSTGAGNEQYF. In DNA, the CDR3 is TGTGCCAGCTCAACAGGGGCAGGGAACGAGCAGTACTTC.

The V call is TRBV7-2, the J call TRBJ1-1, with a weak D call TRBD1 (6 bases). The V end was cut by 1 base, the J end by 3 bases, with 24 bases between. This CDR3 has 19 residues. Germline lookup yields CDR1 SGHTA and CDR2 FQGNSA. The DNA of the CDR3 is TGTGCCAGCAGCTTAGACCGATTGGGCAGTGGGAAGGGGGACACTGAAGCTTTCTTT. Encoded protein: CASSLDRLGSGKGDTEAFF.

V gene TRBV5-4 combines with J gene TRBJ2-7; TRBD1 aligns across 9 bases. The CDR3 covers 16 residues. Germline CDR1 is SGHNT and CDR2 is YYREEE (reference sequence). V shed 5 bases, J shed 2 bases, and the junction held 11 bases outside the gene matches. As DNA, the CDR3 is TGTGCCAGCAGTTACGATCCGGGACAGGGAACCTACGAGCAGTACTTC. It codes for CASSYDPGQGTYEQYF.